Given below is one T cell receptor (beta chain) in context. What it recognizes is unknown. These data are taken from a study of cytomegalovirus exposure and HLA in healthy donors. PCR employed 60 Vbeta and 13 Jbeta primers. Sequencing was performed with immunoSEQ multiplex PCR; in TCRdb, only in-frame clones are kept and a portion is missing. Of over 130,000 clones listed, just over 65% are singletons. Healthy people donating bone marrow made up the donors. Study conclusions and caveats: Equally common other TCR beta chains were less clonally expanded than HLA-associated ones, a later analysis found.

The CDR3 contains 18 residues. Germline CDR1 MDHEN, CDR2 SYDVKM. V trimming: 5 bases; J trimming: 1 base; junction bases outside the gene matches: 12. The sample taken for sequencing was PBMCs. This TCR came from a woman aged 55-69 years in good health and CMV-seronegative. V and J are TRBV28 and TRBJ1-5; TRBD1 matches 9 bases. CDR3 sequence reads: CASSPVQGAWRSNQPQHF. The CDR3 DNA is TGTGCCAGCAGTCCTGTACAGGGGGCATGGAGGAGCAATCAGCCCCAGCATTTT.